This T cell receptor beta chain is from a study of cytotoxic CD8 clonotypes in ibrutinib-treated CLL. Study-level background: Response samples followed a median 12 months of treatment, range 6 to 36. Samples averaged roughly 260,000 productive templates and around 91,000 productive rearrangements.

The ends were cut back, 6 bases at V and 4 bases at J, with 19 bases in the middle. CDR1 is GTSNPN and CDR2 is SVGIG in the germline V gene (reference sequence). This CDR3 is built from 15 residues. Clones were sequenced by immunoSEQ multiplex PCR, and TCRdb holds only the in-frame ones, with some missing. The sample contains more than 140,000 clones, about 80% of which appear only once. The origin of this receptor is a human donor with chronic lymphocytic leukemia. V and J are TRBV30 and TRBJ2-1, with D possibly matching TRBD1 (6 bases). The specimen was PBMCs, collected after 12 months of ibrutinib treatment. DNA of the CDR3: TGTGCCTGCACGACACGCCTAGGGGGATACAATGAGCAGTTCTTC. Translating gives CACTTRLGGYNEQFF. Based on the CDR3 plus reference TRBV30 and TRBJ2-1, the full variable domain is SQTIHQWPATLVQPVGSPLSLECTVEGTSNPNLYWYRQAAGRGLQLLFYSVGIGQISSEVPQNLSASRPQDRQFILSSKKLLLSDSGFYLCACTTRLGGYNEQFFGPGTRLTVL.